A single sample gave rise to the 5 T cell receptor beta chains below, sequenced in a study of blood T cell repertoires in COVID-19 (dated by TCRdb to 2018 to 2021). Libraries were prepared through the immunoSEQ multiplex PCR assay. TCRdb provides this immuneACCESS table in a form limited to in-frame rearrangements. Some clones are lacking; in checked studies, under half of them reflect an unresolved V gene, and why the rest are absent is not known. This sample comprises 120,000 or so clones, approximately 83% of them detected only once. The ten largest clones take up 12% of the sample. Sequences were obtained from peripheral blood. The receptors originated from a man between 60 and 70 years old with acute or convalescent COVID-19.

The chain links TRBV30 to TRBJ1-1; D possibly corresponds to TRBD1 (5 bases). V lost 4 bases, J lost 0 bases, and 9 bases lay in between. The germline V gene encodes CDR1 GTSNPN and CDR2 SVGIG (reference sequence). CDR3 length: 13 residues. In DNA form, the CDR3 reads TGTGCCTGGATAGGACAATTGAACACTGAAGCTTTCTTT. As protein: CAWIGQLNTEAFF.

The J gene is TRBJ2-3, the V gene TRBV7-9; D remains ambiguous. This CDR3 contains 14 residues. Per the germline V gene, CDR1 is SEHNR and CDR2 is FQNEAQ (reference sequence). Trimming took 5 bases from V and 0 from J, leaving 9 bases between them. The CDR3 spells CASSPRRSTDTQYF. The CDR3 DNA reads as TGTGCCAGCAGCCCCCGCCGGAGCACAGATACGCAGTATTTT.

This rearrangement joins TRBV4-1 to TRBJ1-4; perhaps TRBD1 as D (5 bases). Germline CDR1 and CDR2: MGHRA and YSYEKL. The CDR3 covers 16 residues. V gave up 1 base and J gave up 4 bases, with 13 bases separating them. The CDR3 coding sequence is TGCGCCAGCAGCCAAGGATGGGGCAGCATTAATGAAAAACTGTTTTTT. This gives the protein CASSQGWGSINEKLFF.

The chain combines TRBV24-1 with TRBJ2-2, with TRBD2 identical over 8 bases. This CDR3 is 16 amino acids long. The germline CDR1 and CDR2 sequences are KGHDR and SFDVKD. V shed 3 bases and J 3 bases; nucleotides not matched to a gene: 5. CDR3 DNA: TGTGCCACCAGTGATCGTCTGCGGGAGGACACCGGGGAGCTGTTTTTT. Translation: CATSDRLREDTGELFF.

The chain joins TRBV7-2 to TRBJ2-3, with 9 bases aligning to TRBD2. Unmatched junction bases numbered 6, after V lost 3 bases and J lost 2 bases. CDR1 is SGHTA, CDR2 FQGNSA, per germline. This CDR3 contains 16 residues. This CDR3 is CASSFFASGVTDTQYF. The CDR3 region has the DNA TGTGCCAGCAGCTTTTTCGCTAGCGGGGTCACAGATACGCAGTATTTT.